A selection of T cell receptor beta chains follows, all from one sample in a study of CD8 T cells in Susac syndrome. TCRdb reprocessed the immunoSEQ multiplex PCR reads with MiXCR, giving one entry per CDR3 protein. Counted here are about 76,000 distinct CDR3 sequences, 85% to 95% occurring once; the ten biggest clones make up approximately 0.5%. The sequenced sample consisted of CD8+ T cells from PBMCs. The receptor set was obtained from a human donor with Susac syndrome. CDR3s include the opening cysteine and the closing phenylalanine or tryptophan. A D gene is named only where the DNA matches it firmly. For some rows the clone size is stated as once, few or many, or as a class when expanded; others skip it.

clone size	D gene	V gene	J gene	CDR3 DNA	CDR3 protein
.	TRBD1	TRBV19	TRBJ2-4	TGTGCCAGTAGCTGGGACAGGGTGAAAAACATTCAGTACTTC	CASSWDRVKNIQYF
.	TRBD2	TRBV6-2/TRBV6-3	TRBJ2-5	TGTGCCAGCGGAAACCGTCGGACTAGCGGGTTCCAAGAGACCCAGTACTTC	CASGNRRTSGFQETQYF
.	.	TRBV19	TRBJ1-1	TGTGCCAGTAGTGTTCCTGGGGGGAACACTGAAGCTTTCTTT	CASSVPGGNTEAFF
.	TRBD1	TRBV4-3	TRBJ2-5	TGCGCCAGCAGCCAAGATACCTACAGGGGCCGTTCTTTGGAGGAGAACCAGTACTTC	CASSQDTYRGRSLEENQYF
.	.	TRBV6-1	TRBJ1-6	TGTGCCAGCAGTTTCAATTCACCCCTCCACTTT	CASSFNSPLHF
.	TRBD1	TRBV11-2	TRBJ1-3	TGTGCCAGCAGCTTCGGACAGGGCTCTGGAAACACCATATATTTT	CASSFGQGSGNTIYF
.	.	TRBV27	TRBJ1-1	TGTGCCAGCCGCGGCTTCGGGACAGAAGCTTTCTTT	CASRGFGTEAFF
.	.	TRBV3-1	TRBJ1-1	TGTGCCAGCAGCCAAGAATTTTCAGGGACCACTGAAGCTTTCTTT	CASSQEFSGTTEAFF
.	.	TRBV12-3/TRBV12-4	TRBJ1-4	TGTGCCAGCAGTTTAGCGCGGGAGCCGGCTAATGAAAAACTGTTTTTT	CASSLAREPANEKLFF
once	TRBD2	TRBV20-1	TRBJ2-7	TGCAGTGCTCCCGGGACTAGCGGCAGCTCCTACGAGCAGTACTTC	CSAPGTSGSSYEQYF
.	TRBD1	TRBV12-3/TRBV12-4	TRBJ1-2	TGTGCCAGCACATCCGGGACAGGGACCTATGGCTACACCTTC	CASTSGTGTYGYTF
.	.	TRBV15	TRBJ1-2	TGTGCCACCAGCCTAAATAGGGGGGTTCAATATGGCTACACCTTC	CATSLNRGVQYGYTF
.	.	TRBV5-1	TRBJ1-1	TGCGCCAGCGGCCAAGGGGGGAACACTGAAGCTTTCTTT	CASGQGGNTEAFF
.	TRBD1	TRBV11-2	TRBJ2-7	TGTGCCAGCAGCAAAGAAGGGACAGACTACTACGAGCAGTACTTC	CASSKEGTDYYEQYF
.	TRBD2	TRBV20-1	TRBJ2-1	TGCAGTGCGGACGGGAGGGCCGTCAATGAGCAGTTCTTC	CSADGRAVNEQFF
.	TRBD2	TRBV29-1	TRBJ2-3	TGCAGCGTTGGATTACTAGCGGGGGCCACAGATACGCAGTATTTT	CSVGLLAGATDTQYF
once	.	TRBV20-1	TRBJ1-2	TGCAGTGCTATTCCGGGACATCACTATGGCTACACCTTC	CSAIPGHHYGYTF
few	.	TRBV7-9	TRBJ2-7	TGTGCCAGCAGTCAGGGGACCTACGAGCAGTACTTC	CASSQGTYEQYF
once	.	TRBV20-1	TRBJ2-6	TGCAGTGCTAGAGAGTACGGAGACTCTGGGGCCAACGTCCTGACTTTC	CSAREYGDSGANVLTF
.	.	TRBV19	TRBJ1-5	TGTGCCAGTAGTGCGGCCCTTAATCAGCCCCAGCATTTT	CASSAALNQPQHF
.	TRBD1	TRBV29-1	TRBJ2-1	TGCAGCGTTACCGGGACAGGGAGGGTCAATGAGCAGTTCTTC	CSVTGTGRVNEQFF
.	.	TRBV24-1	TRBJ2-2	TGTGCCACCAGTGATTATCCGGGGCCTTACACCGGGGAGCTGTTTTTT	CATSDYPGPYTGELFF
.	TRBD1	TRBV6-2/TRBV6-3	TRBJ1-5	TGTGCCAGCAGGGGGACAGGGGTAAATCAGCCCCAGCATTTT	CASRGTGVNQPQHF
.	.	TRBV29-1	TRBJ2-7	TGCAGCGTTGGGGGAGACAGCGGGTCGGCGTACGAGCAGTACTTC	CSVGGDSGSAYEQYF
.	.	TRBV7-6	TRBJ2-1	TGTGCCAGCAGCCCAGGGGCCAGGTTCAATGAGCAGTTCTTC	CASSPGARFNEQFF
.	.	TRBV6-1	TRBJ1-2	TGTGCCAGCAGTGAAGACAGGGAAGATGGCTACACCTTC	CASSEDREDGYTF
few	TRBD1	TRBV11-2	TRBJ2-7	TGTGCCAGCAGCCCGGGACAGGGACGCGAGCAGTACTTC	CASSPGQGREQYF
.	TRBD1	TRBV18	TRBJ1-2	TGTGCCAGCTCAGAAACAGGGGAGCCTGGCTACACCTTC	CASSETGEPGYTF
.	.	TRBV19	TRBJ1-1	TGTGCCAGTAGACTTGGACAGACTAACACTGAAGCTTTCTTT	CASRLGQTNTEAFF